These 3 T cell receptor beta chains originate from one sample sequenced in a study of spatial heterogeneity in lung cancer. TCRdb ran MiXCR on the 5' RACE reads and lists one entry per CDR3 protein. The data contain about 44,000 distinct CDR3 sequences, roughly an eighth of them seen just once; the ten biggest clones take up about 60%. Regarding time point: sample taken at primary tumor resection. Material: PBMCs, obtained at surgery. The receptors shown here come from a male donor with early-stage non-small cell lung cancer.

This clonotype came up many times. The chain carries TRBV28 and TRBJ2-5; 9 bases are a match to TRBD1. CDR1 MDHEN and CDR2 SYDVKM come from the germline V gene. Trimming took 3 bases from V and 3 from J; bases not matched to a gene: 8. The CDR3 is 16 amino acids. The CDR3 sequence: CASSLGQGTGEETQYF. In nucleotides, the CDR3 is TGTGCCAGCAGTTTGGGACAGGGTACGGGAGAAGAGACCCAGTACTTC. Full variable domain (rest looked up from reference TRBV28 and TRBJ2-5): DVKVTQSSRYLVKRTGEKVFLECVQDMDHENMFWYRQDPGLGLRLIYFSYDVKMKEKGDIPEGYSVSREKKERFSLILESASTNQTSMYLCASSLGQGTGEETQYFGPGTRLLVL.

In its sample, this clonotype was seen a few times. This chain links TRBV28 with TRBJ2-2; perhaps TRBD2 as D (6 bases). V was clipped by 4 bases and J by 5 bases, with 14 bases between them. Germline V lookup: CDR1 MDHEN, CDR2 SYDVKM. CDR3 length: 15 amino acids. The CDR3 DNA is TGTGCCAGCAGTTGGCCGGGACTCACAACCGGGGAGCTGTTTTTT. Its translation is CASSWPGLTTGELFF.

The V call is TRBV6-6, the J call TRBJ1-4; tentatively, D is TRBD1 (5 bases). The V gene lost 4 bases and the J gene lost 4 bases, with 10 bases spanning the gap. Germline V gene lookup returns CDR1 MNHNY and CDR2 SVGAGI (reference sequence). This CDR3 has 14 residues. The CDR3 spells CASSSGGGNEKLFF. CDR3 DNA sequence: TGTGCCAGCAGTTCCGGGGGGGGTAATGAAAAACTGTTTTTT.